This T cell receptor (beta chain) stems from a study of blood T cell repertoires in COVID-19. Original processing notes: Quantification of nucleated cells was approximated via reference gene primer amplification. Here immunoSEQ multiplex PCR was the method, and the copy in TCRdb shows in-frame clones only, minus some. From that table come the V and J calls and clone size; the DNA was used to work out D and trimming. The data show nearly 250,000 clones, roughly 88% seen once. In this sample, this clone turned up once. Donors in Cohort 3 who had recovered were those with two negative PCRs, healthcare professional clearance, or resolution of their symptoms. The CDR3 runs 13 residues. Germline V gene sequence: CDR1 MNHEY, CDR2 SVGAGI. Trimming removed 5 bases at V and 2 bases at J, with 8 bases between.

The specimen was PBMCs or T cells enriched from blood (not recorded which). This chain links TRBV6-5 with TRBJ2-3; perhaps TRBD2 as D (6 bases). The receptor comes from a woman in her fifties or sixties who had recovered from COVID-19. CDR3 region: CASSRDFTDTQYF. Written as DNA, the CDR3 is TGTGCCAGCAGTCGGGACTTCACAGATACGCAGTATTTT.